A selection of T cell receptor beta chains follows, all from one sample in a study of blood T cells in healthy people across ages. From the 5' RACE reads, TCRdb called clonotypes with MiXCR, one entry per CDR3 protein. The sample shows about 1.5 million distinct CDR3 sequences, approximately 43% of them seen only once. The sequenced material came from blood. The receptor set was obtained from a woman between 18 and 29 years old in good health. Both conserved end residues are part of each CDR3. D genes are given only for firm matches. A row's size may be missing; if present it is once, few, many or a size class.

>-|TRBJ2-4|TRBV4-1|-
TGCGCCAGCGGCCAAACTACTCTCAACATTCAGTACTTC
CASGQTTLNIQYF
>-|TRBJ2-3|TRBV29-1|TRBD2
TGCGGCGGGACTAGCCCAGATACGCAGTATTTT
CGGTSPDTQYF
>few|TRBJ1-2|TRBV15|-
TGTGCCACCAGCAGAGAGCAGAACTATGGCTACACCTTC
CATSREQNYGYTF
>few|TRBJ1-6|TRBV28|TRBD1
TGTGCCAGCAGTCGGGACAGGGCTTTTAGTTCACCCCTCCACTTT
CASSRDRAFSSPLHF
>-|TRBJ1-6|TRBV2|-
TGTGCCAGCATGGGCAGGGGTAATTCACCCCTCCACTTT
CASMGRGNSPLHF
>few|TRBJ2-7|TRBV29-1|TRBD2
TGCAGCGTCTCGCCGGGACTAGGATCCTACGAGCAGTACTTC
CSVSPGLGSYEQYF
>-|TRBJ2-5|TRBV6-1|TRBD1
TGTGCCAGCACCGACAGGGCGGAGAAGACCCAGTACTTC
CASTDRAEKTQYF
>-|TRBJ2-4|TRBV2|TRBD2
TGTGCCAGCAGGACTAGCGGGGGGGCGGAAGAGCAGTACTTC
CASRTSGGAEEQYF
>-|TRBJ2-1|TRBV27|TRBD2
TGTGCCAGCAGTTTACGGTCGGCGGGACTAGCGGACAATGAGCAGTTCTTC
CASSLRSAGLADNEQFF
>few|TRBJ1-5|TRBV20-1|-
TGCAGTGCATTGCTCCGGGGCCGCAGCAATCAGCCCCAGCATTTT
CSALLRGRSNQPQHF
>few|TRBJ2-1|TRBV20-1|TRBD1
TGCAGTGCCGTGGTTCAGGGGGAGAGATACAATGAGCAGTTCTTC
CSAVVQGERYNEQFF
>-|TRBJ2-5|TRBV27|-
TGTGCCAGCAGTTTCAATCATGAGACCCAGTACTTC
CASSFNHETQYF
>-|TRBJ2-4|TRBV9|-
TGTGCCAGCAGCGGTGGGGGGAACATTCAGTACTTC
CASSGGGNIQYF
>few|TRBJ2-5|TRBV6-2/TRBV6-3|-
TGTGCCAGCAGTTTCCCTAGCCACAATGAGCAGTACTTC
CASSFPSHNEQYF
>-|TRBJ2-7|TRBV28|TRBD2
TGTGCCAGCAGTTTTGAACTAGCGGGCAGCTCCTACAATGAGCAGTACTTC
CASSFELAGSSYNEQYF
>-|TRBJ2-6|TRBV7-9|-
TGTGCCAGCAGCTTAGTACCCGGGACTCTAACGTTTGGGGCCAACGCCCTGACTTTC
CASSLVPGTLTFGANALTF
>-|TRBJ2-1|TRBV13|-
TGTGCCAGCAGCCCTAATCCCCGACGAGCTAATGAGCAGTTCTTC
CASSPNPRRANEQFF
>-|TRBJ2-2|TRBV4-1|-
TGCGCCAGCAGCCAAAGCTCTCCAGCCGGCACCGGGGAGCTGTTTTTT
CASSQSSPAGTGELFF
>few|TRBJ1-4|TRBV5-1|-
TGCGCCAGCAGCCCGCTGGGGATAGAAAAACTGTTTTTT
CASSPLGIEKLFF
>-|TRBJ2-5|TRBV7-2|TRBD1
TGTGCCAGCAGCTTAGTGTTTTGGACAGGGGATCAGGAGACCCAGTACTTC
CASSLVFWTGDQETQYF
>few|TRBJ1-2|TRBV10-3|-
TGTGCCATCAGTCCAGGGCTTAACTATGGCTACACCTTC
CAISPGLNYGYTF
>few|TRBJ1-6|TRBV9|TRBD1
TGTGCCAGCAGCGGACAGGGGGGTTCCTATAATTCACCCCTCCACTTT
CASSGQGGSYNSPLHF
>few|TRBJ2-7|TRBV30|-
TGTGCCTGGAGTGGACAGCTAGCCTACGAGCAGTACTTC
CAWSGQLAYEQYF
>-|TRBJ2-7|TRBV20-1|-
TGCAGTGCTAGCCTTAGCTCCTACAATGAGCAGTACTTC
CSASLSSYNEQYF
>few|TRBJ1-1|TRBV5-1|-
TGCGCCAGCAGCTTGGCACAGGGTAGGACTGAAGCTTTCTTT
CASSLAQGRTEAFF
>-|TRBJ2-7|TRBV6-6|-
TGTGCCAGCTGCTTGACGGGTTCCTCCTACGAGCAGTACTTC
CASCLTGSSYEQYF
>-|TRBJ1-2|TRBV6-2/TRBV6-3|-
TGTGCCAGCAGGACGGACAGCTACACAAACTATGGCTACACCTTC
CASRTDSYTNYGYTF
>-|TRBJ1-5|TRBV7-9|-
TGTGCCAGCAGCTCCGCGGCGGGGGCTGATCAGCCCCAGCATTTT
CASSSAAGADQPQHF
>few|TRBJ1-2|TRBV20-1|-
TGCAGTGCTAGAGATCTAGGTCGTTCCGGCAGGGTTAGGGATGGCTACACCTTC
CSARDLGRSGRVRDGYTF
>-|TRBJ1-5|TRBV5-1|-
TGCGCCAGCAGCTTGTTTTGGGGGCGAGGGCCCCAGCATTTT
CASSLFWGRGPQHF
>-|TRBJ2-4|TRBV7-2|-
TGTGCCAGCAGCTTATCACAACGGACGCAAAGCATTCAGTACTTC
CASSLSQRTQSIQYF
>-|TRBJ2-5|TRBV24-1|-
TGTGCCACCAGTGAGAGCCGACGGCAGTACTTC
CATSESRRQYF
>-|TRBJ1-1|TRBV29-1|-
TGCAGCGTCATAGATGAGAACACTGAAGCTTTCTTT
CSVIDENTEAFF